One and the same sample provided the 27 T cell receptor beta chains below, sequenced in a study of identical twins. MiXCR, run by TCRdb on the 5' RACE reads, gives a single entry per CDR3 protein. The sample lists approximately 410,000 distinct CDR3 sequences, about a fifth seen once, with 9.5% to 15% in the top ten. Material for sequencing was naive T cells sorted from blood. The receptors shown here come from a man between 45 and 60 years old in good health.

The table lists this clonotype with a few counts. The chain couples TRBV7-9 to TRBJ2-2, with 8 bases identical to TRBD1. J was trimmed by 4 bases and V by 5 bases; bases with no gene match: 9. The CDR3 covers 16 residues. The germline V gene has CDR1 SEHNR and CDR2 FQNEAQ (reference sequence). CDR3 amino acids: CASSIKTGALTGELFF. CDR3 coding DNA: TGTGCCAGCAGCATCAAGACAGGGGCTCTCACCGGGGAGCTGTTTTTT.

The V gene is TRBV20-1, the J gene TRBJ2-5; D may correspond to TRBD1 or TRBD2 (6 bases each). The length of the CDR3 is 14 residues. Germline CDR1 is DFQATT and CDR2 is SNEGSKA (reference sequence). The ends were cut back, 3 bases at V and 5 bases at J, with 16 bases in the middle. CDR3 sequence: CSASPGAGRETQYF. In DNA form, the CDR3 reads TGCAGTGCTAGCCCGGGGGCAGGGCGGGAGACCCAGTACTTC.

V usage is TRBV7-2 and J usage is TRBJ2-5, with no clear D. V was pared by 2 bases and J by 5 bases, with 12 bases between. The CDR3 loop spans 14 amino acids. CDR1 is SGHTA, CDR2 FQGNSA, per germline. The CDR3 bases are TGTGCCAGCAGCTTACGGTTTGACGGGGAGACCCAGTACTTC. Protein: CASSLRFDGETQYF.

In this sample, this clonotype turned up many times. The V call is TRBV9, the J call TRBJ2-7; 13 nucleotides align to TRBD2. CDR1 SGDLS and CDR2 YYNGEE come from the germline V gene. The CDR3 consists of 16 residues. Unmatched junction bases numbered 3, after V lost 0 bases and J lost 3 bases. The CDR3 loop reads CASSVDGTSGVYEQYF. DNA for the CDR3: TGTGCCAGCAGCGTAGATGGGACTAGCGGGGTCTACGAGCAGTACTTC.

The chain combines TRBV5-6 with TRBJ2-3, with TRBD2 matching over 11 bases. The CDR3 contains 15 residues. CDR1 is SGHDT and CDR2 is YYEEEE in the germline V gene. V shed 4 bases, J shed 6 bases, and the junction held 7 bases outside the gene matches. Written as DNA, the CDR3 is TGTGCCAGCAGCGTCACTAGCGGGGGTTGGGATACGCAGTATTTT. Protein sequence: CASSVTSGGWDTQYF. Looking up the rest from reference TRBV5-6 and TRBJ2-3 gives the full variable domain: DAGVTQSPTHLIKTRGQQVTLRCSPKSGHDTVSWYQQALGQGPQFIFQYYEEEERQRGNFPDRFSGHQFPNYSSELNVNALLLGDSALYLCASSVTSGGWDTQYFGPGTRLTVL.

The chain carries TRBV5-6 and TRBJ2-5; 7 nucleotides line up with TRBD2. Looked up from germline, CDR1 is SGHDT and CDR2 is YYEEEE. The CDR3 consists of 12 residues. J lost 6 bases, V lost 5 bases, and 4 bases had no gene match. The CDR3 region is CASSTSAKTQYF. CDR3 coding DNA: TGTGCCAGCAGTACTAGCGCGAAGACCCAGTACTTC.

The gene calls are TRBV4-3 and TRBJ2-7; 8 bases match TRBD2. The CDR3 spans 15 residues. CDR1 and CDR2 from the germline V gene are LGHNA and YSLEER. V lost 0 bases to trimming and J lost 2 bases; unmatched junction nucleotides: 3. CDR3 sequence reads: CASSQDPGGAYEQYF. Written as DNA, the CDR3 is TGCGCCAGCAGCCAAGATCCCGGGGGGGCCTACGAGCAGTACTTC.

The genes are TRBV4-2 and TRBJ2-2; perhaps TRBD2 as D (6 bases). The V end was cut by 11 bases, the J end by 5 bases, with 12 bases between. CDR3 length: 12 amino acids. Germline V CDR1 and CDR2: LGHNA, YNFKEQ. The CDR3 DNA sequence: TGTGCCGGGCGGGGCGTAACCGGGGAGCTGTTTTTT. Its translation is CAGRGVTGELFF.

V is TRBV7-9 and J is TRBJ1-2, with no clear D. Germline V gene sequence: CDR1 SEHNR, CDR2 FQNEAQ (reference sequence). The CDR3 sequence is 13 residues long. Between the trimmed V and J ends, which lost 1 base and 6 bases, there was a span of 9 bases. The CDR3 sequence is CASSLVDEDGYTF. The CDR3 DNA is TGTGCCAGCAGCTTAGTTGATGAGGATGGCTACACCTTC. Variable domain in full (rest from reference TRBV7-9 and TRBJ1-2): DTGVSQNPRHKITKRGQNVTFRCDPISEHNRLYWYRQTLGQGPEFLTYFQNEAQLEKSRLLSDRFSAERPKGSFSTLEIQRTEQGDSAMYLCASSLVDEDGYTFGSGTRLTVV.

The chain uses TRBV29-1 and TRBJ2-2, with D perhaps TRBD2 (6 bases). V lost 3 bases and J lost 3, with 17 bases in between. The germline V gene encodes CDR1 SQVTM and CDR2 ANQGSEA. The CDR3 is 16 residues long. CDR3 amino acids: CSVEEVSREDTGELFF. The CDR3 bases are TGCAGCGTTGAGGAAGTGTCCAGGGAGGACACCGGGGAGCTGTTTTTT.

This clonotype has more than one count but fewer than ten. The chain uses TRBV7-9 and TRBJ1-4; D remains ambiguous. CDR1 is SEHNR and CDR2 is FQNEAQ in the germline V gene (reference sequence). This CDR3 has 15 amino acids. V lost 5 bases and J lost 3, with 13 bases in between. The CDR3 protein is CASSVDGPANEKLFF. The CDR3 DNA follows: TGTGCCAGCAGCGTAGACGGACCGGCTAATGAAAAACTGTTTTTT.

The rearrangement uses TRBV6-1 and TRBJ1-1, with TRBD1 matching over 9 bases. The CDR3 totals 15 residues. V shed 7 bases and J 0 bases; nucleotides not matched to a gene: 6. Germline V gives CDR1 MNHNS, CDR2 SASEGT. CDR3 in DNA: TGTGCCAGCACCCGGGACAGGGCGATGAACACTGAAGCTTTCTTT. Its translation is CASTRDRAMNTEAFF.

Written as DNA, the CDR3 is TGTGCCAGCAGGAGGGGGACCCACAATGAGCAGTTCTTC. As protein: CASRRGTHNEQFF. The chain employs TRBV12-3 or TRBV12-4 and TRBJ2-1, with D perhaps matching TRBD1 (6 bases). CDR3 length: 13 residues. V was trimmed by 6 bases and J by 5 bases, leaving 11 bases between them.

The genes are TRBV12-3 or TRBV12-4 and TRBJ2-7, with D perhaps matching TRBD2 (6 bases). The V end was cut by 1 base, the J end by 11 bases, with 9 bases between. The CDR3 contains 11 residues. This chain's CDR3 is CASSLGRGKYF. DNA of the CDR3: TGTGCCAGCAGTTTAGGACGGGGGAAGTACTTC.

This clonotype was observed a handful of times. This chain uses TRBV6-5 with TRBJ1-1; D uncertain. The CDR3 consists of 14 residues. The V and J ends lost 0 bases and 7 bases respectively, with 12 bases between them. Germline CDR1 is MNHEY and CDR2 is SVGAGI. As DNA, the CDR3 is TGTGCCAGCAGTTACTCAGGAGCAAAATATGAAGCTTTCTTT. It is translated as CASSYSGAKYEAFF.

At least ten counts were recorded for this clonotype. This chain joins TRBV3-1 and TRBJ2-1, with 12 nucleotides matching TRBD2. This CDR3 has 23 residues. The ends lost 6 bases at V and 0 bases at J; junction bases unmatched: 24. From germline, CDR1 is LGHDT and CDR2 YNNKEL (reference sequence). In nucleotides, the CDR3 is TGTGCCAGCAGTATCTCAGTGAGACTAGCGGGAGTCCCATATACCTCCTCCTACAATGAGCAGTTCTTC. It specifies CASSISVRLAGVPYTSSYNEQFF.

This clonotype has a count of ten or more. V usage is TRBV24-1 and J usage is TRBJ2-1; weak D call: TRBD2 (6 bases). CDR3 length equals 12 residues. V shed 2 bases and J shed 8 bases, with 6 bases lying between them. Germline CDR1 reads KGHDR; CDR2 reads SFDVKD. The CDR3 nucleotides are TGTGCCACCAGTGATTGGGGGGATGAGCAGTTCTTC. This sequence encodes CATSDWGDEQFF.

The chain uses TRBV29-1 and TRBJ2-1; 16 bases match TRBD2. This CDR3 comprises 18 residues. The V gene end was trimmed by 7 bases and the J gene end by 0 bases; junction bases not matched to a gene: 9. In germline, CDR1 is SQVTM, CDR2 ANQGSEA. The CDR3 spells CSARPGLAGGSSYNEQFF. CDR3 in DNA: TGCAGCGCGCGACCGGGACTAGCGGGAGGGAGCTCCTACAATGAGCAGTTCTTC.

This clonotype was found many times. This CDR3 reads CSARTGVTEAFF. The CDR3 nucleotides are TGCAGTGCGAGGACAGGGGTCACTGAAGCTTTCTTT. This chain connects TRBV20-1 to TRBJ1-1; TRBD1 matches at 9 bases. Trimming took 6 bases from V and 4 from J; bases not matched to a gene: 3. The CDR3 totals 12 residues. The germline V gene has CDR1 DFQATT and CDR2 SNEGSKA (reference sequence).

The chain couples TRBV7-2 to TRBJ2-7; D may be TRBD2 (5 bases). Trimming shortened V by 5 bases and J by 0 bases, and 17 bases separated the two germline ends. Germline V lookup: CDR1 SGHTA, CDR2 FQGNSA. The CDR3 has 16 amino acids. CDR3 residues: CASSPLGLGSSYEQYF. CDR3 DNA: TGTGCCAGCAGCCCTTTAGGTCTGGGGAGCTCCTACGAGCAGTACTTC.

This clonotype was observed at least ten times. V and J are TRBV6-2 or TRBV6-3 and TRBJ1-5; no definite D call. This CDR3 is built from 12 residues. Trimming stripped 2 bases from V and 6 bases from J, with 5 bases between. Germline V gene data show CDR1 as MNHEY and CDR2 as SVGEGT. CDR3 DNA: TGTGCCAGCAGTTACAATCGTCAGCCCCAGCATTTT. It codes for CASSYNRQPQHF.

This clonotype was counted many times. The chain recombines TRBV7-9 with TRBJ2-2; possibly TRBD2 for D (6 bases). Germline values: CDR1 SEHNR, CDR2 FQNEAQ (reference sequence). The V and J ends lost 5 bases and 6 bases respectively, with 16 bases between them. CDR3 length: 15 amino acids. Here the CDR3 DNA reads TGTGCCAGCAGCCCGCCCCTAGCGTTCGCCGGGGAGCTGTTTTTT. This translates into CASSPPLAFAGELFF.

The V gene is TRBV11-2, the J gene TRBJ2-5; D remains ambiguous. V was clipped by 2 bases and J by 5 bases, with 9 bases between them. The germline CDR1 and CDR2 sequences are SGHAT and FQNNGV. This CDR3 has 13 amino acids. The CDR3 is CASSLQVLETQYF. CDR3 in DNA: TGTGCCAGCAGCTTACAGGTATTGGAGACCCAGTACTTC.

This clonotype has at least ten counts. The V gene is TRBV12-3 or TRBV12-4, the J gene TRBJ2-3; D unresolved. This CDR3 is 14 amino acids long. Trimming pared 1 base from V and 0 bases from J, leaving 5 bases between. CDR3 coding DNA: TGTGCCAGCAGTTTAGATCGTAGCACAGATACGCAGTATTTT. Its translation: CASSLDRSTDTQYF.

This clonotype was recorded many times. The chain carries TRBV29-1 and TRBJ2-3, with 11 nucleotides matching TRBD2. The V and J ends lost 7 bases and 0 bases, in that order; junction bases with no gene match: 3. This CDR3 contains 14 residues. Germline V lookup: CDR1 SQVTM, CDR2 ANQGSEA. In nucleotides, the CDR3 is TGCAGCGGGACTAGCGGGCTTAGCACAGATACGCAGTATTTT. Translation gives CSGTSGLSTDTQYF.

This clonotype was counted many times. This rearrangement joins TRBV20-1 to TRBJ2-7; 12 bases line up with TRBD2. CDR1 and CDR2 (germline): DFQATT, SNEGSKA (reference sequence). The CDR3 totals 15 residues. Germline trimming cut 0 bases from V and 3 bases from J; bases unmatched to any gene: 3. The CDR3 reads CSARDGLAGIYEQYF. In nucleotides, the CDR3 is TGCAGTGCTAGAGACGGACTAGCGGGGATCTACGAGCAGTACTTC.

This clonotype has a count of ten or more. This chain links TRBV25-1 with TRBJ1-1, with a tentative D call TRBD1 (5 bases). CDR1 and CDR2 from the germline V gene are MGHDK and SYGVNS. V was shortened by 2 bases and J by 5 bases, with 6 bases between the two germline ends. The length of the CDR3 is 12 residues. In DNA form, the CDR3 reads TGTGCCAGCAGTGAAGGGGGAACTGAAGCTTTCTTT. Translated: CASSEGGTEAFF.